This T cell receptor beta chain was recorded in a study of cytomegalovirus exposure and HLA in healthy donors. With 60 Vbeta and 13 Jbeta primers, the PCR was carried out. The data were produced by immunoSEQ multiplex PCR, yet TCRdb's version contains in-frame clones alone and is incomplete. The sample yields 100,000 or so clones, around 76% seen once. Concerning this clone itself: What it binds is unknown.

Study-wide points: The number of N-insertions in an Asian-associated ancestry cluster was reportedly below the approximately 600-donor mean in a later analysis. A cluster of highly shared sequence variants was likely a sequencing artifact. Researchers reportedly found TCR beta sequences accurately predicted most subjects' HLA-A and HLA-B alleles.

CDR1 PRHDT and CDR2 FYEKMQ come from the germline V gene (reference sequence). The CDR3 totals 14 residues. Germline trimming cut 5 bases from V and 2 bases from J; bases unmatched to any gene: 3. The chain couples TRBV13 to TRBJ2-1; 7 positions agree with TRBD1. This clonotype originated in a man between 25 and 39 years old in good health and CMV-seropositive. Material: PBMCs. The CDR3 DNA follows: TGTGCCAGCAGCACCACAGGGGCCTACAATGAGCAGTTCTTC. Encoded protein: CASSTTGAYNEQFF. Together with reference TRBV13 and TRBJ2-1, the CDR3 gives the full variable domain: AAGVIQSPRHLIKEKRETATLKCYPIPRHDTVYWYQQGPGQDPQFLISFYEKMQSDKGSIPDRFSAQQFSDYHSELNMSSLELGDSALYFCASSTTGAYNEQFFGPGTRLTVL.